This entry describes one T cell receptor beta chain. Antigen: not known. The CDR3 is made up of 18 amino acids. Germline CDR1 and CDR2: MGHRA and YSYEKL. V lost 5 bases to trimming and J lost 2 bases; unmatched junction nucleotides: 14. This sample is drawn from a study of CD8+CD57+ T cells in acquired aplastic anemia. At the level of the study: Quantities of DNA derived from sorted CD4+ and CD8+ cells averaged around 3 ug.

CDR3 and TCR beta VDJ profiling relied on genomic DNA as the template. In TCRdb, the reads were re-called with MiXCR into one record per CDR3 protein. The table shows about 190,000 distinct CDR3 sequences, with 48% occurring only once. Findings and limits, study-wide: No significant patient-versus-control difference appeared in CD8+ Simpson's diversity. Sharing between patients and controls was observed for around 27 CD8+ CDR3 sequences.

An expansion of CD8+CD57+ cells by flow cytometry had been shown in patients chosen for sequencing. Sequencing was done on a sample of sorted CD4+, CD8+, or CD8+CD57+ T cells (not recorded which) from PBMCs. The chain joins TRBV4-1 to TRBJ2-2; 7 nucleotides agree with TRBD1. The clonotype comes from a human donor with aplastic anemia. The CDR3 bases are TGCGCCAGCAGCTCTCTCCCCAGGGGGAGTCCTAACACCGGGGAGCTGTTTTTT. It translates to CASSSLPRGSPNTGELFF.